The sample holds many counts of the clone carrying this T cell receptor beta chain. The antigen is undetermined. TCRdb analysed the reads with MiXCR anew, one entry per CDR3 protein. Of 80,000 or so distinct CDR3 sequences in the sample, 20% to 30% are singletons; the top ten hold approximately 53%. The CDR3 runs 18 residues. V lost 0 bases and J lost 4; bases outside the gene matches: 11. Germline CDR1 and CDR2: SGHTA and FQGNSA. The source of the sample is a study of T cell repertoires in cytomegalovirus infection. J is TRBJ2-1 and V is TRBV7-2; TRBD1 matches 8 bases. This receptor was obtained from a human donor in good health (CMV status not recorded). Some clones in this sample may be carry-over from other donors' samples. The sample here was CD8+ T cells from cultured PBMCs, taken from culture after CMV antigen stimulation. The CDR3 DNA reads TGTGCCAGCAGCTTAGCCGGTACGACAGGGGTGGCTTACAATGAGCAGTTCTTC. This gives the protein CASSLAGTTGVAYNEQFF.